This TCR beta chain was retrieved from a study of cytomegalovirus exposure and HLA in healthy donors. Study-level information: A prior study identified 117 million unique TCR beta sequences from roughly 170 million T cells. General study points: Sequences of the TCR beta chain were said to predict the HLA-A and HLA-B alleles of most subjects accurately. Analysis was carried out at a later point, and it linked a missense DCLRE1C variant to TCR beta V- and J-gene trimming.

PCR employed 60 Vbeta and 13 Jbeta primers. Method: immunoSEQ multiplex PCR; TCRdb's copy keeps in-frame clones and lacks some. The sample includes some 140,000 clones, more than 70% of them seen just once. A note on this clone: Its cognate antigen is unknown.

Germline loops: CDR1 KGHSH, CDR2 LQKENI. V was pared by 1 base and J by 6 bases, with 5 bases of the junction left unmatched. The CDR3 has 14 residues. The J gene is TRBJ1-2, the V gene TRBV18, with 7 bases lining up with TRBD1. Sequenced input: PBMCs. The TCR was taken from a woman aged 30 to 39 in good health and CMV-seropositive. This CDR3 is CASSPQETGNGYTF. DNA of the CDR3: TGTGCCAGCTCACCACAAGAGACAGGGAATGGCTACACCTTC.